Below are 3 T cell receptor beta chains sequenced from a single sample in a study of blood T cell repertoires in COVID-19. Profiled with immunoSEQ multiplex PCR; TCRdb holds only in-frame clones, not every one. The data contain approximately 190,000 clones, 90% of them seen just once; the ten biggest clones take up approximately 0.56%. Sequencing input: peripheral blood. All receptors derive from a man aged 45 to 65 with acute or convalescent COVID-19.

This clone was picked up one time. V usage is TRBV7-9 and J usage is TRBJ1-4; D possibly corresponds to TRBD1 (5 bases). CDR1 SEHNR and CDR2 FQNEAQ come from the germline V gene (reference sequence). The CDR3 is made up of 16 amino acids. V was clipped by 2 bases and J by 11 bases, with 21 bases between them. CDR3 nucleotides: TGTGCCAGCAGCTTAAGTACGGGGGTGTTAAAGGGGAAACTGTTTTTT. Its translation: CASSLSTGVLKGKLFF.

This chain uses TRBV6-6 with TRBJ2-3, with D unresolved. The CDR3 consists of 13 residues. V was trimmed by 4 bases and J by 2 bases, leaving 7 bases between them. Germline assignment: CDR1 MNHNY and CDR2 SVGAGI (reference sequence). The CDR3 reads CASSFTVTDTQYF. Written as DNA, the CDR3 is TGTGCCAGCAGTTTTACGGTCACAGATACGCAGTATTTT.

V usage is TRBV7-8 and J usage is TRBJ2-2; D ambiguous. The germline V gene has CDR1 SGHVS and CDR2 FQNEAQ. CDR3 size: 13 residues. V dropped 5 bases and J dropped 5 bases, with 9 bases sitting between them. CDR3 DNA sequence: TGTGCCAGCAGCATTACGACTACCGGGGAGCTGTTTTTT. Protein sequence: CASSITTTGELFF.